The T cell receptor (beta chain) under discussion was sequenced for a study of cytomegalovirus exposure and HLA in healthy donors. Germline assignment: CDR1 SGHDT and CDR2 YYEEEE. This CDR3 has 13 amino acids. V lost 2 bases and J 9 bases, leaving 12 bases between the germline ends. PCR employed 60 Vbeta and 13 Jbeta primers. Only in-frame clones appear in the TCRdb table, and some are missing; sequencing was by immunoSEQ multiplex PCR. The sample records 200,000 to 250,000 clones, about 79% being singletons. V usage is TRBV5-6 and J usage is TRBJ1-3; D call uncertain. The material sequenced was PBMCs. The TCR originated in a man aged 18-30 years in good health and CMV-seronegative. CDR3 in amino acids: CASSLSLGTTIYF. The CDR3 nucleotides are TGTGCCAGCAGCTTAAGTCTAGGTACCACCATATATTTT.